The clone carrying this T cell receptor beta chain appeared a few times. What it binds is not known. TCRdb re-derived calls from the 5' RACE reads in MiXCR, one entry per CDR3 protein. The table includes about 100,000 distinct CDR3 sequences, 3.5% to 5% detected once. This record comes from a study of spatial heterogeneity in lung cancer. The wider study: Sequencing consistently turned up more beta-chain sequences than alpha-chain sequences.

The CDR3 has 13 residues. V was clipped by 4 bases and J by 5 bases, with 12 bases between them. Germline CDR1 reads MGHRA; CDR2 reads YSYEKL. The time point: sample taken at primary tumor resection. The donor population consisted of roughly 70 patients with untreated, early-stage non-small cell lung cancer. Findings of the study overall: Mutation counts in tumors were tracked by counts of expanded intratumoral alpha and beta TCRs. Alpha chain coverage of tumor T cells was estimated at approximately 7%, and beta chain coverage at 13% to 15%.

The chain has TRBV4-1 and TRBJ2-7; D possibly corresponds to TRBD2 (5 bases). Sequencing was performed on lung tumor tissue, taken at surgery. The TCR originated in a male donor with early-stage non-small cell lung cancer. The CDR3 reads CASSPRVGDEQYF. The CDR3 nucleotides read TGCGCCAGCAGCCCGAGGGTCGGTGACGAGCAGTACTTC.